This T cell receptor (beta chain) was sequenced for a study of blood T cells in healthy people across ages. For every donor, a draw yielded 9.5 to 10 milliliters of peripheral blood. The CDR3 covers 15 residues. V trimming: 5 bases; J trimming: 2 bases; junction bases outside the gene matches: 6. The germline CDR1 and CDR2 sequences are SGHAT and FQNNGV. Findings and caveats of the study: Versus aged donors, long-lived donors had higher diversity and more naive CD4+ cells.

There are many counts of this clonotype. As yet, its antigen is unknown. With a J-beta primer mix and a sample-barcoded 5' primer, a second PCR ran about 6 to 11 cycles. All cDNA molecules were each tagged by a template-switch adaptor with 12 random nucleotides. A single record per CDR3 protein comes from TCRdb applying MiXCR to the 5' RACE reads. The sample includes 850,000 or so distinct CDR3 sequences, 25% to 30% of them seen just once. The sequenced sample was blood. This clonotype originated in a woman of 80 years or more in good health. The J gene is TRBJ1-5, the V gene TRBV11-2; 7 positions match TRBD1. Here the CDR3 DNA reads TGTGCCAGCAGCGTCGGGACAGCTCGCAATCAGCCCCAGCATTTT. It encodes CASSVGTARNQPQHF.